This TCR beta chain originates from a study of blood T cell repertoires in COVID-19. On the study more broadly: T cells, B-cell-depleted T cells, or PBMCs supplied cDNA or gDNA.

Data came from immunoSEQ multiplex PCR; TCRdb stores just in-frame clones and leaves some out. Of roughly 250,000 clones detected, around 86% appear once; the ten largest clones hold 2% to 2.5%. Participants' own reports of clinical history determined their cohort assignment. For recovered donors of Cohort 3, there were two negative PCRs, clearance, or symptom resolution. CDR1 and CDR2 from the germline V gene are MGHRA and YSYEKL. This CDR3 region has 16 residues. Between the trimmed V and J ends, which lost 2 bases and 4 bases, there was a span of 17 bases. This receptor was taken from a woman aged 50 to 65 who had recovered from COVID-19. The sample taken for sequencing was PBMCs or T cells enriched from blood (not recorded which). The gene calls are TRBV4-1 and TRBJ1-2; D is unresolved. CDR3: CASSQPLERFPYGYTF. In nucleotides, the CDR3 is TGCGCCAGCAGCCAACCTTTGGAGAGGTTTCCCTATGGCTACACCTTC.